Presented here are 17 T cell receptor beta chains from one specimen sequenced in a study of blood T cells in healthy people across ages. The authors ran a second PCR of roughly 6 to 12 cycles using a sample-barcoded 5' primer and a J-beta primer mix. TCRdb re-called the 5' RACE reads with MiXCR, one entry per CDR3 protein. The sample yields 550,000 to 800,000 distinct CDR3 sequences, around 20% seen once. Sequenced input: blood. These receptors were collected from a man between 65 and 80 years old in good health.

The chain links TRBV7-2 to TRBJ2-3, with TRBD1 matching over 11 bases. J was trimmed by 1 base and V by 0 bases; bases with no gene match: 3. The CDR3 contains 17 residues. Germline values: CDR1 SGHTA, CDR2 FQGNSA. Here the CDR3 DNA reads TGTGCCAGCAGCTTAGCCGGACAGGGGGCCCGCACAGATACGCAGTATTTT. Translated: CASSLAGQGARTDTQYF.

This sequence joins TRBV29-1 and TRBJ2-4, with D possibly TRBD2 on 7 matching bases. Germline V gene data show CDR1 as SQVTM and CDR2 as ANQGSEA. Trimming took off 4 bases at V and 6 bases at J, with 10 bases between the two ends. This CDR3 comprises 12 residues. CDR3 amino acids: CSVGGGGNIQYF. The CDR3 DNA sequence: TGCAGCGTTGGGGGGGGCGGAAACATTCAGTACTTC.

This clonotype was recorded a few times. The chain uses TRBV2 and TRBJ2-3; D gene unclear. Germline loops: CDR1 SNHLY, CDR2 FYNNEI. The CDR3 spans 12 residues. Trimming left V 6 bases short and J 2 bases short, with 6 bases between. The DNA of the CDR3 is TGTGCCAGCAGATCATACACAGATACGCAGTATTTT. Translation: CASRSYTDTQYF.

V usage is TRBV15 and J usage is TRBJ2-1; 9 bases line up with TRBD2. V shed 2 bases, J shed 3 bases, and the junction held 5 bases outside the gene matches. The CDR3 runs to 16 residues. Germline CDR1 reads LNHNV; CDR2 reads YYDKDF (reference sequence). CDR3 in amino acids: CATSRRSGGLYNEQFF. DNA for the CDR3: TGTGCCACCAGCAGACGTAGCGGGGGCCTCTACAATGAGCAGTTCTTC.

The chain links TRBV3-1 to TRBJ2-2; 7 bases fit TRBD2. This CDR3 is built from 18 residues. From germline, CDR1 is LGHDT and CDR2 YNNKEL (reference sequence). V lost 4 bases, J lost 6 bases, and 17 bases stayed unmatched. The CDR3 region has the DNA TGTGCCAGCAGCCTCGGGTCAAGCAGGAGTCGGGGGGCCGGGGAGCTGTTTTTT. This translates into CASSLGSSRSRGAGELFF.

This clonotype was counted a few times. The chain has TRBV18 and TRBJ2-5; no reliable D call. CDR3 length equals 14 residues. Trimming cost V 0 bases and J 2 bases, with 7 bases left between them. The germline V gene has CDR1 KGHSH and CDR2 LQKENI. Written as DNA, the CDR3 is TGTGCCAGCTCACCACCAGGGTCACAAGAGACCCAGTACTTC. As protein: CASSPPGSQETQYF.

Concerning this clonotype: The junction and the germline gene differ at one end; a read error may be behind it. The CDR3: CATTGSDNENLFF. The CDR3 nucleotides read TGTGCCACAACCGGGTCGGATAATGAAAATCTGTTTTTT. V gene TRBV19 combines with J gene TRBJ1-4, with D uncertain. The germline V gene has CDR1 LNHDA and CDR2 SQIVND (reference sequence). This CDR3 contains 13 residues. Filled out from reference TRBV19 and TRBJ1-4, the complete variable domain reads DGGITQSPKYLFRKEGQNVTLSCEQNLNHDAMYWYRQDPGQGLRLIYYSQIVNDFQKGDIAEGYSVSREKKESFPLTVTSAQKNPTAFYLCATTGSDNENLFFGSGTQLSVL.

About this clonotype: One end of the junction is discordant with germline, which a read error may explain. V usage is TRBV5-6 and J usage is TRBJ2-2, with 9 bases lining up with TRBD1. CDR3 length: 16 amino acids. Germline CDR1 reads SGHDT; CDR2 reads YYEEEE. CDR3 in amino acids: CASSLGTGTYTGELFF. In nucleotides, the CDR3 is TGTGCCAGCAGTTTGGGGACAGGGACGTACACCGGGGAGCTGTTTTTT.

This clonotype was counted between two and nine times. The rearrangement joins TRBV7-9 to TRBJ2-1; 14 bases are a match to TRBD2. The CDR3 runs 17 residues. The V segment lost 5 bases and the J segment 6 bases; nucleotides outside the gene matches: 9. In germline, CDR1 is SEHNR, CDR2 FQNEAQ (reference sequence). CDR3 region: CASSPPSTSGRANEQFF. The CDR3 DNA sequence: TGTGCCAGCAGCCCGCCTTCGACTAGCGGGAGGGCCAATGAGCAGTTCTTC.

To note about this clonotype: The junction departs from germline at one end; a sequencing error may be responsible. The rearrangement links TRBV11-2 to TRBJ1-5; a weak D match, TRBD1 (6 bases). This CDR3 has 15 residues. Germline V gene data show CDR1 as SGHAT and CDR2 as FQNNGV. The CDR3 DNA reads as TGTGCCTGCAGCTTATCAGGGGACGGGAATCAGCCCCAGCATTTT. This codes for CACSLSGDGNQPQHF.

This clonotype appeared a few times. The junction departs from germline at one end; a sequencing error may be responsible. The chain is built from TRBV25-1 and TRBJ2-5; 12 positions match TRBD2. Near its end, the DNA agrees better with TRBJ2-1, so the J call may be wrong. Germline lookup yields CDR1 MGHDK and CDR2 SYGVNS. There are 17 residues in the CDR3. The DNA for the CDR3 is TGTACCAGCAGTGACACACGGACTAGCGGGGCTGACAATGAGCAGTTCTTC. Translated: CTSSDTRTSGADNEQFF.

In this sample, this clonotype turned up a few times. The rearrangement joins TRBV3-1 to TRBJ2-4; D remains ambiguous. This CDR3 is 16 amino acids long. The V and J ends lost 0 bases and 0 bases respectively, with 9 bases between them. Germline-derived CDR1 and CDR2 are LGHDT and YNNKEL (reference sequence). The CDR3 region is CASSQELAVAKNIQYF. DNA for the CDR3: TGTGCCAGCAGCCAAGAGTTAGCTGTAGCCAAAAACATTCAGTACTTC. Combining the CDR3 with reference TRBV3-1 and TRBJ2-4 gives the whole variable domain DTAVSQTPKYLVTQMGNDKSIKCEQNLGHDTMYWYKQDSKKFLKIMFSYNNKELIINETVPNRFSPKSPDKAHLNLHINSLELGDSAVYFCASSQELAVAKNIQYFGAGTRLSVL.

This clonotype has more than one count but fewer than ten. The rearrangement joins TRBV18 to TRBJ2-5, with D uncertain. The DNA end favors TRBJ2-7, so the J call may be wrong. The CDR3 is 12 amino acids. CDR1 is KGHSH, CDR2 LQKENI, per germline. This CDR3 is CASSSKGDEQYF. CDR3 nucleotides: TGTGCCAGCTCATCCAAGGGTGACGAGCAGTACTTC.

The chain joins TRBV10-3 to TRBJ2-1; 12 nucleotides line up with TRBD2. J was trimmed by 7 bases and V by 5 bases; bases with no gene match: 9. There are 16 residues in the CDR3. Germline CDR1 ENHRY, CDR2 SYGVKD. Here the CDR3 DNA reads TGTGCCATCAGTACCCCTCTAGCGGGAGGGCTGAATGAGCAGTTCTTC. Its protein is CAISTPLAGGLNEQFF.

The gene calls are TRBV12-3 or TRBV12-4 and TRBJ1-2, with D maybe TRBD1 (6 bases). Trimming took off 6 bases at V and 4 bases at J, with 18 bases between the two ends. The CDR3 extends over 15 amino acids. The CDR3, as DNA: TGTGCCAGCAGCCGTCAACAGGGATCTTCCTATGGCTACACCTTC. Translation gives CASSRQQGSSYGYTF.

This clonotype was counted at least ten times. V gene TRBV20-1 combines with J gene TRBJ2-3; 11 nucleotides match TRBD2. Unmatched junction bases numbered 9, after V lost 1 base and J lost 0 bases. The germline CDR1 and CDR2 sequences are DFQATT and SNEGSKA (reference sequence). CDR3 length: 18 residues. In nucleotides, the CDR3 is TGCAGTGCTAGAGTTGTGTTAGCGGGAGGGACTAGCACAGATACGCAGTATTTT. This codes for CSARVVLAGGTSTDTQYF.

J is TRBJ1-4 and V is TRBV25-1; D unclear. Per the germline V gene, CDR1 is MGHDK and CDR2 is SYGVNS. The V end lost 2 bases, the J end lost 5 bases, and 9 bases lay between the germline ends. This CDR3 contains 14 residues. In DNA, the CDR3 is TGTGCCAGCAGTGAAGGGCCCAAGAATGAAAAACTGTTTTTT. Protein: CASSEGPKNEKLFF. Using reference TRBV25-1 and TRBJ1-4 for the parts outside the CDR3, the full variable domain is EADIYQTPRYLVIGTGKKITLECSQTMGHDKMYWYQQDPGMELHLIHYSYGVNSTEKGDLSSESTVSRIRTEHFPLTLESARPSHTSQYLCASSEGPKNEKLFFGSGTQLSVL.